This T cell receptor (beta chain) was observed in a study of T-cell reconstitution after alpha-beta-depleted transplantation in children. Preparing the TCRbeta library involved the use of unique molecular identifiers. One entry per CDR3 protein, called by TCRdb with MiXCR from the PCR reads. The sample has about 610,000 distinct CDR3 sequences, more than 9% seen once. Between the trimmed V and J ends, which lost 2 bases and 2 bases, there was a span of 16 bases. Germline values: CDR1 MNHEY, CDR2 SVGAGI. The CDR3 consists of 18 residues. This clonotype was recorded a few times. This clonotype was sampled from a human donor who donated a stem cell graft to a child with acute myeloid leukemia. V and J are TRBV6-5 and TRBJ2-6; no definite D call. This specimen was PBMCs from the stem cell graft donor, taken from the stem cell graft. The CDR3, as DNA: TGTGCCAGCAGTTACGGGCTGCCGACGGTTCCTGGGGCCAACGTCCTGACTTTC. Its protein product is CASSYGLPTVPGANVLTF.